A single sample gave rise to the 18 T cell receptor beta chains below, sequenced in a study of shared clonotypes between healthy human individuals. Naive CD8 cells were CD45RO-negative, positively selected for CCR7, excluding terminally differentiated effector memory CD45RA+ cells. Profiled with immunoSEQ multiplex PCR; TCRdb holds only in-frame clones, not every one. Of about 2.1 million clones detected, 85% to 95% appear once; the ten largest clones hold 1.5% to 2%. The specimen sequenced was naive CD8+ T cells from PBMCs. The receptors originated from a man aged 18 to 30 in good health. Some clones in this sample may be carry-over from other donors' samples.

Regarding this clone: In the same sample, other DNA sequences code for this CDR3. This chain joins TRBV27 and TRBJ2-1; 8 bases align to TRBD2. Germline V gene lookup returns CDR1 MNHEY and CDR2 SMNVEV (reference sequence). The CDR3 is 14 amino acids. Trimming at V came to 8 bases and at J to 3 bases, leaving 6 bases not matched to a gene. CDR3 nucleotides: TGTGCCAGCTCTCTAGCGGGCCGCTACAATGAGCAGTTCTTC. Encoded protein: CASSLAGRYNEQFF.

The V gene is TRBV5-6, the J gene TRBJ1-2; D is perhaps TRBD1 (5 bases). This CDR3 comprises 14 residues. Germline values: CDR1 SGHDT, CDR2 YYEEEE. The germline V and J ends were trimmed by 0 bases and 6 bases, with 12 bases remaining between them. The CDR3 sequence is CASSLDGTRNGYTF. DNA of the CDR3: TGTGCCAGCAGCTTGGATGGGACGCGGAATGGCTACACCTTC. Full variable domain (rest looked up from reference TRBV5-6 and TRBJ1-2): DAGVTQSPTHLIKTRGQQVTLRCSPKSGHDTVSWYQQALGQGPQFIFQYYEEEERQRGNFPDRFSGHQFPNYSSELNVNALLLGDSALYLCASSLDGTRNGYTFGSGTRLTVV.

The chain couples TRBV5-4 to TRBJ2-7; TRBD1 is a possible D gene (7 bases). V was shortened by 4 bases and J by 7 bases, with 12 bases between the two germline ends. CDR1 SGHNT and CDR2 YYREEE come from the germline V gene (reference sequence). The CDR3 runs to 12 residues. The CDR3 bases are TGTGCCAGCAGCCCAGGGGGGACAGAGCAGTACTTC. It is translated as CASSPGGTEQYF.

This clone was seen only once. This chain connects TRBV5-1 to TRBJ2-3; 12 bases fit TRBD1. CDR1 and CDR2 (germline): SGHRS, YFSETQ. The CDR3 length is 15 residues. V lost 5 bases, J lost 5 bases, and 6 bases stayed unmatched. The CDR3 nucleotides read TGCGCCAGCAGGGGACAGGGGGCGCATGTAGATACGCAGTATTTT. It translates to CASRGQGAHVDTQYF.

This chain links TRBV4-1 with TRBJ2-2, with a possible D match to TRBD2 (6 bases). This CDR3 spans 16 amino acids. CDR1 is MGHRA and CDR2 is YSYEKL in the germline V gene. V shed 5 bases and J shed 0 bases, with 13 bases lying between them. The CDR3, as DNA: TGCGCCAGCAGCTATGGGGGGAGGACGAACACCGGGGAGCTGTTTTTT. Its protein is CASSYGGRTNTGELFF.

The chain employs TRBV7-9 and TRBJ2-1; no firm D call. Trimming stripped 5 bases from V and 7 bases from J, with 21 bases between. Germline CDR1 and CDR2: SEHNR and FQNEAQ (reference sequence). The CDR3 spans 16 residues. CDR3 protein: CASSTAGLRPGNEQFF. The CDR3 DNA follows: TGTGCCAGCAGCACAGCAGGCCTTCGACCCGGAAATGAGCAGTTCTTC.

The J gene is TRBJ2-3, the V gene TRBV9, with 8 positions matching TRBD2. This CDR3 contains 16 residues. V dropped 3 bases and J dropped 3; count of bases not matched to a gene: 9. CDR1 is SGDLS, CDR2 YYNGEE, per germline. The DNA of the CDR3 is TGTGCCAGCAGCGACCGCGGGGGGATGAGGACAGATACGCAGTATTTT. This sequence encodes CASSDRGGMRTDTQYF.

J is TRBJ2-5 and V is TRBV7-6; 8 nucleotides line up with TRBD2. The CDR3 runs 16 residues. With V trimmed by 2 bases and J by 5 bases, 10 bases remained unmatched. CDR1 and CDR2 (germline): SGHVS, FNYEAQ. CDR3 DNA: TGTGCCAGCAGCTTAATAGCGGGACCGGGCCCGGAGACCCAGTACTTC. Amino acid sequence: CASSLIAGPGPETQYF.

This chain joins TRBV6-1 and TRBJ1-1, with D perhaps TRBD1 (5 bases). V lost 8 bases, J lost 0 bases, and 16 bases lay in between. The CDR3 is 15 amino acids. Germline CDR1 is MNHNS and CDR2 is SASEGT. CDR3 sequence (DNA): TGTGCCAGCTTCGGGGCGGGGATAATGAACACTGAAGCTTTCTTT. Translation gives CASFGAGIMNTEAFF.

The chain has TRBV27 and TRBJ1-1; D is ambiguous. V lost 4 bases and J 1 base, leaving 10 bases between the germline ends. The CDR3 has 14 residues. Germline lookup yields CDR1 MNHEY and CDR2 SMNVEV (reference sequence). The CDR3 sequence is CASSSSRGNTEAFF. CDR3 sequence (DNA): TGTGCCAGCAGTTCTTCCCGGGGGAACACTGAAGCTTTCTTT.

V usage is TRBV9 and J usage is TRBJ1-2; D not resolved. This CDR3 is built from 12 residues. Germline lookup yields CDR1 SGDLS and CDR2 YYNGEE. The germline V and J ends were trimmed by 4 bases and 8 bases, with 12 bases remaining between them. CDR3 in amino acids: CASSQSAGGYTF. CDR3 sequence (DNA): TGTGCCAGCAGCCAAAGTGCCGGGGGCTACACCTTC. Full variable domain (remainder filled in from reference TRBV9 and TRBJ1-2): DSGVTQTPKHLITATGQRVTLRCSPRSGDLSVYWYQQSLDQGLQFLIQYYNGEERAKGNILERFSAQQFPDLHSELNLSSLELGDSALYFCASSQSAGGYTFGSGTRLTVV.

The chain carries TRBV10-1 and TRBJ2-7; D ambiguous. This CDR3 comprises 14 residues. Trimming shortened V by 5 bases and J by 6 bases, and 17 bases separated the two germline ends. Looked up from germline, CDR1 is WNHNN and CDR2 is SYGVQD (reference sequence). CDR3 region: CASSPSVTTAEQYF. The CDR3 DNA sequence: TGCGCCAGCAGTCCCTCGGTGACAACGGCCGAGCAGTACTTC.

V usage is TRBV5-4 and J usage is TRBJ2-1, with a possible D match to TRBD2 (5 bases). V lost 6 bases, J lost 8 bases, and 15 bases lay in between. Germline-derived CDR1 and CDR2 are SGHNT and YYREEE (reference sequence). This CDR3 spans 13 amino acids. The CDR3 DNA reads as TGTGCCAGCACCATTAGAGGAGGCCATGAGCAGTTCTTC. It encodes CASTIRGGHEQFF. Looking up the rest from reference TRBV5-4 and TRBJ2-1 gives the full variable domain: ETGVTQSPTHLIKTRGQQVTLRCSSQSGHNTVSWYQQALGQGPQFIFQYYREEENGRGNFPPRFSGLQFPNYSSELNVNALELDDSALYLCASTIRGGHEQFFGPGTRLTVL.

CDR3 residues: CAWSMLRSYNSPLHF. CDR3 bases: TGTGCCTGGAGTATGTTGAGGTCCTATAATTCACCCCTCCACTTT. The genes are TRBV30 and TRBJ1-6; D is unclear. Trimming cost V 2 bases and J 1 base, with 9 bases left between them. CDR3 length: 15 amino acids. The germline V gene has CDR1 GTSNPN and CDR2 SVGIG (reference sequence).

This chain connects TRBV27 to TRBJ2-7; 8 nucleotides line up with TRBD2. J gave up 7 bases and V 8 bases, and 13 bases lay outside the gene matches. Germline CDR1 reads MNHEY; CDR2 reads SMNVEV (reference sequence). The CDR3 extends over 14 amino acids. CDR3 nucleotide sequence: TGTGCCAGCGCCCCGGGACTAGGAACTGATGAGCAGTACTTC. Translating it yields CASAPGLGTDEQYF.

The rearrangement uses TRBV5-1 and TRBJ1-1; TRBD1 might be the D (6 bases). The V end was cut by 7 bases, the J end by 10 bases, with 14 bases between. The CDR3 is 11 amino acids. Germline CDR1 is SGHRS and CDR2 is YFSETQ. For the CDR3, the DNA is TGCGCCAGCGCCCTAGGGGGGGCAGCTTTCTTT. Translating it yields CASALGGAAFF.

The V call is TRBV4-1, the J call TRBJ1-2; the D gene is possibly TRBD1 (5 bases). Trimming removed 0 bases from V and 4 bases from J, with 12 bases in between. The CDR3 covers 15 residues. Germline V gene lookup returns CDR1 MGHRA and CDR2 YSYEKL. The CDR3 sequence: CASSQDPPGIYGYTF. DNA for the CDR3: TGCGCCAGCAGCCAAGACCCCCCAGGGATCTATGGCTACACCTTC.

This chain links TRBV27 with TRBJ2-7; D possibly corresponds to TRBD1 (5 bases). This CDR3 region has 15 residues. The V gene lost 2 bases and the J gene lost 6 bases, with 17 bases spanning the gap. Germline CDR1 reads MNHEY; CDR2 reads SMNVEV (reference sequence). Here the CDR3 DNA reads TGTGCCAGCAGTTTAGGGCGGAAAGGGGATCGCGAGCAGTACTTC. Translated, it gives CASSLGRKGDREQYF.